This T cell receptor beta chain appears in the sequencing data of a study of cytomegalovirus exposure and HLA in healthy donors. Study-wide findings and caveats: Common viral pathogens (according to a later analysis) appeared linked to several of the most significant clusters. Later, TCR association rates were found to vary by HLA locus, highest for DRB1 and lowest for HLA-C. Association of 15,000 to 20,000 TCR beta sequences with HLA alleles was found at 0.05 false discovery rate in a later analysis.

CDR1 and CDR2 (germline): SGDLS, YYNGEE. The J segment lost 6 bases and the V segment lost 2 bases, leaving 4 bases of the junction unmatched. The CDR3 is 15 amino acids. PCR used 60 Vbeta primers and 13 Jbeta primers. Data came from immunoSEQ multiplex PCR; TCRdb stores just in-frame clones and leaves some out. Of over 150,000 clones in the sample, roughly 80% are singletons; the top ten hold around 1.5%. About this clone itself: The antigen is undetermined.

The chain links TRBV9 to TRBJ2-2; 10 bases fit TRBD2. The sequenced sample was PBMCs. This TCR derives from a man aged 18 to 30 in good health and CMV-seronegative. The CDR3 sequence: CASSVLAGVAGELFF. CDR3 bases: TGTGCCAGCAGCGTGCTAGCGGGAGTCGCCGGGGAGCTGTTTTTT.